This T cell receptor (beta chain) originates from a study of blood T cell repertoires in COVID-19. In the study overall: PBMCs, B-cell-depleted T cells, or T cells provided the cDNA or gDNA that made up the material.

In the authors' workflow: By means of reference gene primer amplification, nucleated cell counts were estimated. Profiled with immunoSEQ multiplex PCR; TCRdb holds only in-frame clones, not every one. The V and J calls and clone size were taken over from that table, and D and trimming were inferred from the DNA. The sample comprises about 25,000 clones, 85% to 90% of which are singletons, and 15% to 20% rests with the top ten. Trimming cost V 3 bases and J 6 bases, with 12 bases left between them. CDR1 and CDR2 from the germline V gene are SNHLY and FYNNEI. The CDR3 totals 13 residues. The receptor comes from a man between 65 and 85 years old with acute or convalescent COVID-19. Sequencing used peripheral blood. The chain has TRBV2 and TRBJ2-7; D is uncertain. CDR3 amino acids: CASSDGSSPEQYF. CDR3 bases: TGTGCCAGCAGTGATGGGTCTAGTCCCGAGCAGTACTTC.